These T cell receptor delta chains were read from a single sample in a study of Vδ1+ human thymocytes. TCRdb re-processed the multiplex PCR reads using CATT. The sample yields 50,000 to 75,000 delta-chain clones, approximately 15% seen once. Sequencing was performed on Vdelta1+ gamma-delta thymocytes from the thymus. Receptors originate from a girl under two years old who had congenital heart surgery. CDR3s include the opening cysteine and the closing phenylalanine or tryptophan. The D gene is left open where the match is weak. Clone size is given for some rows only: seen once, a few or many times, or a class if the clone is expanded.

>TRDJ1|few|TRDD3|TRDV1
TGTGCTCTTGGGAATAATTCGGCTGGGGGATACGCAGGCGCCGATAAACTCATCTTT
CALGNNSAGGYAGADKLIF
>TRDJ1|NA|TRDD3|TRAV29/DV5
TGTGCAGCAAGTGCCGCGGATCTGGGGGTCAACTTAAAACTCATCTTT
CAASAADLGVNLKLIF
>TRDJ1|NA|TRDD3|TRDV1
TGTGCTCTTGGGGGATCTAGGGGGGATAAGGGAGCGGAGTACACCGATAAACTCATCTTT
CALGGSRGDKGAEYTDKLIF
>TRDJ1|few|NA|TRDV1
TGTGCTCTTGGGGAACGGGTGGGGGACACCGATAAACTCATCTTT
CALGERVGDTDKLIF
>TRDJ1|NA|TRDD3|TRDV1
TGTGCTCTAGCGCTGGGGGATATTGTGTGGACCGATAAACTCATCTTT
CALALGDIVWTDKLIF
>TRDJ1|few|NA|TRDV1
TGTGCTCTTGGGGAATGGGAGACGGGGTACACCGATAAACTCATCTTT
CALGEWETGYTDKLIF
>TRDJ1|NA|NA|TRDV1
TGTGCTCTTGGGGAAAGAGCCTGGCGGGGGACTCCCACCGATAAACTCATCTTT
CALGERAWRGTPTDKLIF
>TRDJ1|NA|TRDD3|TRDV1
TGTGCTCTTGGGGAACTAGTTCCCCTACTGGGGGATACGGGGACCGATAAACTCATCTTT
CALGELVPLLGDTGTDKLIF
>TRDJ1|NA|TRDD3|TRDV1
TGTGCTCTTGGGGAACCTACAAACCCCGGGGGATACGCTTGGGGCACCGATAAACTCATCTTT
CALGEPTNPGGYAWGTDKLIF
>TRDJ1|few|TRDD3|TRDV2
TGTGCCTGTGACACCCCAGGTACTGGGGGATTGTATGGCTATAAACTCATCTTT
CACDTPGTGGLYGYKLIF
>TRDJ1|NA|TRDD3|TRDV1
TGTGCTCTTGGGGAATTCGAAGTGATACTGGGGGGAAACACCGATAAACTCATCTTT
CALGEFEVILGGNTDKLIF
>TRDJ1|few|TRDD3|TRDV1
TGTGCTCTTGGGGAAAGCTCTGGGTGGGGGATAGAAGGCACCGATAAACTCATCTTT
CALGESSGWGIEGTDKLIF
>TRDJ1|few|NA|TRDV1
TGTGCTCTTGGGGAACCATCTACGGACCTAACCGATAAACTCATCTTT
CALGEPSTDLTDKLIF
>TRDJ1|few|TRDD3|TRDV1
TGTGCTCTTGGGGCCACTAACTGGGGGATAATGTGGAAAATGAAGTTAACCGATAAACTCATCTTT
CALGATNWGIMWKMKLTDKLIF
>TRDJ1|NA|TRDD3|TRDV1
TGTGCTCTTGGGGAACGGCCCCAAAGGGGTACTGGGGGATATCGGTACACCGATAAACTCATCTTT
CALGERPQRGTGGYRYTDKLIF
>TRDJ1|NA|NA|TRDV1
TGTGCTCTTGGGACCCGGGAGGGGCCTTCTTCCCCTTTCCTTGTTTACACCGATAAACTCATCTTT
CALGTREGPSSPFLVYTDKLIF
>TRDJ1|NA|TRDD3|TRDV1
TGTGCTCTTGGGGAAGTTCGGGGGATGGTGGAGACCGATAAACTCATCTTT
CALGEVRGMVETDKLIF
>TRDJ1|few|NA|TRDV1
TGTGCTCTTGGGGAACAAAGCCTTCCCAAACGTTGGGGGCTCGACACCGATAAACTCATCTTT
CALGEQSLPKRWGLDTDKLIF
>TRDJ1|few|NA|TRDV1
TGTGCTCTTGGGGAACTATGGTTTCCCGAGGGGGCAACTGGCTACACCGATAAACTCATCTTT
CALGELWFPEGATGYTDKLIF
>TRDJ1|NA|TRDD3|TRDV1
TGTGCTCTTGGGATCGGGCCTTCCCGTTGTACTGGGGGGAAGTACACCGATAAACTCATCTTT
CALGIGPSRCTGGKYTDKLIF
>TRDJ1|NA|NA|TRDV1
TGTGCTCTTGGGGAACTAGCTAACGGGGCCGATAAACTCATCTTT
CALGELANGADKLIF
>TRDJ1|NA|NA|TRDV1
TGTGCTCTTGGGGCCAGATACTTTCCTACTGACTGGGGACTGGGGGGTACCGATAAACTCATCTTT
CALGARYFPTDWGLGGTDKLIF
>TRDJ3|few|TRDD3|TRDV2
TGTGCCTGTGACACCGGGGGGATAAATAACTCCTGGGACACCCGACAGATGTTTTTC
CACDTGGINNSWDTRQMFF
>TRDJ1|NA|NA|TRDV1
TGTGCTCTTGGGGTCGCCCGGGGAGTAGAATACACCGATAAACTCATCTTT
CALGVARGVEYTDKLIF
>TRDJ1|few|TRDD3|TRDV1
TGTGCTCTTGGGGAAGCCCCGGGGGGGATAATCGACGATAAACTCATCTTT
CALGEAPGGIIDDKLIF
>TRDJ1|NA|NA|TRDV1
TGTGCTCTTGGGGAACGTAACTACAGGGACACCGATAAACTCATCTTT
CALGERNYRDTDKLIF
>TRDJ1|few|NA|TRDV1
TGTGCTCTTGGGGGCCTCACCGGGGGCCCCAACACCGATAAACTCATCTTT
CALGGLTGGPNTDKLIF
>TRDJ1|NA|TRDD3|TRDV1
TGTGCTCTTGGGGAGGGACAACTTCCCCCGATGTTACTGGGGGACCTAGGAGACACCGATAAACTCATCTTT
CALGEGQLPPMLLGDLGDTDKLIF
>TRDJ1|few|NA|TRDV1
TGTGCTCTTGGGGAACTAGCCCCCTCCTTCCGGCTGGGTTCGGTCGATAAACTCATCTTT
CALGELAPSFRLGSVDKLIF
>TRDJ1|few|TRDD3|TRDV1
TGTGCTCTTGGGGAATTAATCTCCTCCCACTGGGGGATACGTTCCGATAAACTCATCTTT
CALGELISSHWGIRSDKLIF
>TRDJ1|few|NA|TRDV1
TGTGCTCTTGGGGTTACTGGAGCCGATAAACTCATCTTT
CALGVTGADKLIF
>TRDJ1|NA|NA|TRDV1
TGTGCTCTTGGGGAACTTGACACCGATAAACTCATCTTT
CALGELDTDKLIF
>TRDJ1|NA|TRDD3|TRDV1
TGTGCTCTTGGGGAACTGTTCTCCTGGGGGATACTTGAAACCGATAAACTCATCTTT
CALGELFSWGILETDKLIF
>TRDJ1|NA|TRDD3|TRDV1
TGTGCTCTTGGGAACTACCGTTCCAGGTACTGGGGGATACCCGCCGATAAACTCATCTTT
CALGNYRSRYWGIPADKLIF
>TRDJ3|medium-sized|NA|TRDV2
TGTGCCTGCGGAGGGGCCTGGGACACCCGACAGATGTTTTTC
CACGGAWDTRQMFF
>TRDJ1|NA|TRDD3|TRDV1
TGTGCTCTTGTGTTCCGAGGGGGGGATACGCGAACCGATAAACTCATCTTT
CALVFRGGDTRTDKLIF
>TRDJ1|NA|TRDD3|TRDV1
TGTGCTCTTGGGGATCGCTCCTTCCTCACAGCAGGTCCTTACTGGGGGATAAATGGTGAGAATAAACTCATCTTT
CALGDRSFLTAGPYWGINGENKLIF
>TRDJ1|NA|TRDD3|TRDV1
TGTGCTCTTGGATCGCGGACCCTACGTTTCACTGGGGGATACGCCACCGATAAACTCATCTTT
CALGSRTLRFTGGYATDKLIF
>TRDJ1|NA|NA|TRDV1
TGTGCTCTTGGGGAACTGGTCCTGCCCCCGTTGGAAGATCCCGATAAACTCATCTTT
CALGELVLPPLEDPDKLIF
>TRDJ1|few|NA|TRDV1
TGTGCTCTTGGGAACCACACCGGGGATTACACGTACACCGATAAACTCATCTTT
CALGNHTGDYTYTDKLIF
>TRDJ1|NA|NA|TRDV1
TGTGCTCTTGGGGAACTGTCCTACGACGGTGGGAGAGATAAACTCATCTTT
CALGELSYDGGRDKLIF
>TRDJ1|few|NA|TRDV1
TGTGCTCTTGGGGACCACCGTTCCTATAAAGCTTCGTACACCGATAAACTCATCTTT
CALGDHRSYKASYTDKLIF
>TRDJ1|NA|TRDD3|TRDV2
TGTGCCTGTGAGAAGTACTGGGGGACGGTTAAACTCATCTTT
CACEKYWGTVKLIF
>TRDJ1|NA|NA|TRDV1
TGTGCTCTTGGGGAACTAGTTTTCTCCTCCGTACGGTCCGATAAACTCATCTTT
CALGELVFSSVRSDKLIF
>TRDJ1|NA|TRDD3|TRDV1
TGTGCTCTTGGGGAGCTTCCTACCGCTATGGGGGATACCTCACCGATGTTAGGTGAACTCATCTTT
CALGELPTAMGDTSPMLGELIF
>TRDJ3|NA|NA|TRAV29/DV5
TGTGCACCCAAAGGGGGAATAACCCTGGCCTGGGACACCCGACAGATGTTTTTC
CAPKGGITLAWDTRQMFF
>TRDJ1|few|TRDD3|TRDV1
TGTGCTCTTGGGGAACCTTTCCTACTCTACTGGGGGACCGCCGATAAACTCATCTTT
CALGEPFLLYWGTADKLIF
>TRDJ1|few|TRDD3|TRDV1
TGTGCTCTTGGGTCGCTGGGGGATACGGTTTACGATAAACTCATCTTT
CALGSLGDTVYDKLIF
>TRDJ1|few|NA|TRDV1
TGTGCTCTTGGGGAAGGCCTTCCTATTAGATCTGGGGGTGGAGTCGCCGATAAACTCATCTTT
CALGEGLPIRSGGGVADKLIF
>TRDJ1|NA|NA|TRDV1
TGTGCTCTTGGGACCTCCCCGCTTCCCACCCGCCGGATAGGCGGTGGGTCTGCCGATAAACTCATCTTT
CALGTSPLPTRRIGGGSADKLIF
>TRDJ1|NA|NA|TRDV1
TGTGCTCTTGGGGGATCTTGCCAATACACCGATAAACTCATCTTT
CALGGSCQYTDKLIF
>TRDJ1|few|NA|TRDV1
TGTGCTCTTGGGGAACTTTTGTCCTACAGGAATACGAGTGGTACCGATAAACTCATCTTT
CALGELLSYRNTSGTDKLIF
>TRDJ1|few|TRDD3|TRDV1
TGTGCTCTTGGGGAAGTGCCCTTCCTGCGTACTGGGGGACTGTACACCGATAAACTCATCTTT
CALGEVPFLRTGGLYTDKLIF
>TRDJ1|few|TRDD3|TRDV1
TGTGCTCTTGGGGAACTTGTAGAGGTTCCTCGGGAGATGGGGGACCCCTGGAAACTCATCTTT
CALGELVEVPREMGDPWKLIF
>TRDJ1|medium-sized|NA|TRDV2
TGTGCCTGTGACACGGTTCCGGGGGCACCCGAGGGAGCCGATAAACTCATCTTT
CACDTVPGAPEGADKLIF
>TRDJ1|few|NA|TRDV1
TGTGCTCTTGGGGAACTAGAAACCTACACCGATAAACTCATCTTT
CALGELETYTDKLIF
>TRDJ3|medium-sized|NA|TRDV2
TGTGCCTGTGACACCCGATACTGGTGCTTCTCCTGGGACACCCGACAGATGTTTTTC
CACDTRYWCFSWDTRQMFF
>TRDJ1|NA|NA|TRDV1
TGTGCTCTTGGGGAACGGGAAGTGAGATACACCGATAAACTCATCTTT
CALGEREVRYTDKLIF